Given below is one TCR beta chain in context. The sample is drawn from a study of shared clonotypes between healthy human individuals. The CDR3 runs 14 residues. From germline, CDR1 is KGHSH and CDR2 LQKENI. V lost 3 bases to trimming and J lost 9 bases; unmatched junction nucleotides: 4. Unsorted PBMC contributed roughly 300 ng DNA, 25,000 to 35,000 T cell genomes, to each replicate PCR. The assay was immunoSEQ multiplex PCR, and TCRdb's table has in-frame clones only and misses some. This table holds around 530,000 clones, roughly four fifths found once. Donors, healthy HIV-negative adults, lacked recent acute infections or vaccinations. Every contributor of samples was a Caucasian grown-up residing in Nashville, Tennessee.

V usage is TRBV18 and J usage is TRBJ2-3; 12 nucleotides line up with TRBD2. Source material: PBMCs. This TCR was recovered from a woman aged 40 to 49 in good health. Some clones in this sample may be carry-over from other donors' samples. The CDR3 here is CASSPALAGGTQYF. In DNA, the CDR3 is TGTGCCAGCTCACCGGCACTAGCGGGAGGCACGCAGTATTTT. Together with reference TRBV18 and TRBJ2-3, the CDR3 gives the full variable domain: NAGVMQNPRHLVRRRGQEARLRCSPMKGHSHVYWYRQLPEEGLKFMVYLQKENIIDESGMPKERFSAEFPKEGPSILRIQQVVRGDSAAYFCASSPALAGGTQYFGPGTRLTVL.